This T cell receptor (beta chain) was profiled in a study of tumor-infiltrating lymphocytes in localized non-small cell lung cancer. On the study more broadly: Patients included smokers and never-smokers with various histologies, some sampled after neoadjuvant chemotherapy. Tumor tissue and non-adjacent uninvolved lung came from each patient.

Trimming removed 6 bases from V and 2 bases from J, with 16 bases in between. Germline values: CDR1 ENHRY, CDR2 SYGVKD. The CDR3 has 15 residues. The table came from immunoSEQ multiplex PCR; TCRdb's copy has only in-frame clones and leaves some out. The profile shows roughly 8,400 clones, under 85% of them singletons. V is TRBV10-3 and J is TRBJ1-1; TRBD1 is a possible D gene (6 bases). The source of this sequence is a human donor with non-small cell lung cancer. The sequenced sample was uninvolved lung tissue not adjacent to the tumor. The CDR3 nucleotides read TGTGCCATCAGGGGGGGAACAGGGCTCAACACTGAAGCTTTCTTT. It specifies CAIRGGTGLNTEAFF.